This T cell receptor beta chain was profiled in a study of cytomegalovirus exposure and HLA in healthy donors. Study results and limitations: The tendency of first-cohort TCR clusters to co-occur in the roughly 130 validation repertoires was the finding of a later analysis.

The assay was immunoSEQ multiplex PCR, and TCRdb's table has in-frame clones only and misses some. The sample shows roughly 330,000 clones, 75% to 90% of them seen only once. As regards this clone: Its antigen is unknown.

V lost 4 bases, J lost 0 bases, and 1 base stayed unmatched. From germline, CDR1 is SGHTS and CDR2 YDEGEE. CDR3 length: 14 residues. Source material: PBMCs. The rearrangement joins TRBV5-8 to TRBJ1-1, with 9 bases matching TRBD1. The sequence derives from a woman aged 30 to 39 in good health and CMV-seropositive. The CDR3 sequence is CASSRTGVNTEAFF. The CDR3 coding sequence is TGTGCCAGCAGCAGGACAGGGGTGAACACTGAAGCTTTCTTT.